This T cell receptor (beta chain) was obtained from a study of T-cell memory formation after mild COVID-19. Study findings and constraints: Clones shrinking between day 15 and 85 showed a balanced CD4/CD8 split, and those that grew later tilted toward CD4+.

CDR1 is SGHAT and CDR2 is FQNNGV in the germline V gene. V lost 5 bases and J lost 0, with 13 bases in between. This CDR3 has 15 amino acids. As regards this clonotype: The antigen is unknown.

TCRdb used MiXCR to reprocess the 5' RACE reads, holding one entry per CDR3 protein. This table has some 310,000 distinct CDR3 sequences, approximately 22% appearing once. Input material: PBMCs or a T cell subset sorted from them (not recorded which). This chain joins TRBV11-2 and TRBJ1-1; D is uncertain. The source of this sequence is a man aged 18 to 29 who had mild COVID-19 (a few samples of this study predate the infection). Cell type and time point are not known. The CDR3 region has the DNA TGTGCCAGCAGCCAACGGAGTCGGCTGAACACTGAAGCTTTCTTT. Translation gives CASSQRSRLNTEAFF.